This TCR beta chain was identified in a study of monozygotic twins with inflammatory bowel disease. Eight separate reactions for every sample produced the cDNA. A 6-nucleotide sample barcode was carried by the UMIs, which template switching added. Researchers put TCRalpha and TCRbeta cDNA through two nested PCRs lasting 16 and 9 cycles. Each CDR3 protein gets one entry in TCRdb, which reprocessed the 5' RACE reads and gives no DNA. This sample's clone table lists around 140,000 distinct CDR3 sequences. Researchers collected 2.5 ml of blood per donor. This CDR3 comprises 16 residues. CDR1 MGHRA and CDR2 YSYEKL come from the germline V gene.

The sequence was collected from a human donor with ulcerative colitis or Crohn's disease, or a healthy co-twin of an affected twin (not recorded which). Sample: blood. This chain joins TRBV4-1 and TRBJ2-2; the D call of TRBD2 rests on TCRdb alone, since no DNA is present to check it. The CDR3 sequence is CASSTRALVNTGELFF.